A single sample is the source of the 23 T cell receptor beta chains below, sequenced in a study of Ad26.COV2.S vaccination and SARS-CoV-2 variants. Sequenced by immunoSEQ multiplex PCR; TCRdb stores in-frame clones only, minus some. The sample comprises 300,000 to 400,000 clones, 70% to 90% of which are singletons, and approximately 2.2% rests with the top ten. Sample treatment: around 19 received Ad26.COV2.S at low or high dose, single or two shots; roughly five received placebo; per-sample allocation not given. Day 63 following the first vaccine or placebo injection was when the samples were taken. The sample in question was peripheral blood, obtained in a trial of Ad26.COV2.S vaccine versus placebo. The receptors stem from a person between 18 and 65 years old who received the Ad26.COV2.S COVID-19 vaccine or a placebo.

This clone was recorded only once. The chain links TRBV27 to TRBJ1-2; unclear D gene. The CDR3 is 13 amino acids. Trimming removed 8 bases at V and 3 bases at J, with 13 bases between. The germline CDR1 and CDR2 sequences are MNHEY and SMNVEV (reference sequence). The DNA of the CDR3 is TGTGCCAGCTCACAAGATGCTGACTATGGCTACACCTTC. Translation gives CASSQDADYGYTF.

The chain combines TRBV3-1 (or the pseudogene TRBV3-2) with TRBJ2-7, with 11 bases fitting TRBD2. This CDR3 spans 16 amino acids. Germline V gene lookup returns CDR1 LGHDT and CDR2 YNNKEL (reference sequence). V was pared by 5 bases and J by 3 bases, with 9 bases of the junction left unmatched. CDR3 DNA sequence: TGTGCCAGCAGCTGGGAACTAGCGGGGGCACACTACGAGCAGTACTTC. Its protein is CASSWELAGAHYEQYF.

This clone was observed a few times. This chain joins TRBV11-2 and TRBJ1-1; D is undetermined. CDR1 and CDR2 (germline): SGHAT, FQNNGV. With 0 bases removed from V and 0 bases from J, the gap between germline ends came to 8 bases. The CDR3 consists of 15 residues. In DNA, the CDR3 is TGTGCCAGCAGCTTAGATTACTATCTGAACACTGAAGCTTTCTTT. Translating gives CASSLDYYLNTEAFF.

In nucleotides, the CDR3 is TGTGCCAGCACTCAGGACAGGGGGTTTGGCAATCAGCCCCAGCATTTT. Protein: CASTQDRGFGNQPQHF. This chain links TRBV2 with TRBJ1-5, with TRBD1 identical over 10 bases. This CDR3 is built from 16 residues. V was clipped by 7 bases and J by 2 bases; unmatched bases: 8. Per the germline V gene, CDR1 is SNHLY and CDR2 is FYNNEI.

The chain joins TRBV5-3 to TRBJ2-2; D ambiguous. TRBV5-3 qualifies as an ORF whose function is uncertain. The CDR3 contains 18 residues. V lost 2 bases, J lost 4 bases, and 21 bases lay in between. The CDR3 sequence: CARSFNKARACATGELFF. DNA of the CDR3: TGTGCCAGAAGCTTTAATAAGGCACGTGCCTGTGCCACCGGGGAGCTGTTTTTT.

The chain links TRBV9 to TRBJ2-1; D not certain. This CDR3 contains 13 residues. The V end lost 0 bases, the J end lost 5 bases, and 6 bases lay between the germline ends. Germline assignment: CDR1 SGDLS and CDR2 YYNGEE. Here the CDR3 DNA reads TGTGCCAGCAGCGTAGATTCTCACAATGAGCAGTTCTTC. This translates into CASSVDSHNEQFF.

This chain uses TRBV11-2 with TRBJ2-3; D is uncertain. Germline values: CDR1 SGHAT, CDR2 FQNNGV. V was trimmed by 2 bases and J by 0 bases, leaving 3 bases between them. The CDR3 is made up of 13 amino acids. The CDR3 DNA reads as TGTGCCAGCAGCTTATATAGCACAGATACGCAGTATTTT. Encoded protein: CASSLYSTDTQYF.

The table lists this clone with a count of one. The chain uses TRBV20-1 and TRBJ2-5; D unresolved. Trimming removed 3 bases at V and 1 base at J, with 15 bases between. Germline V gene data show CDR1 as DFQATT and CDR2 as SNEGSKA (reference sequence). CDR3 size: 15 residues. The CDR3: CSASSTTLAQETQYF. In DNA form, the CDR3 reads TGCAGTGCTAGTTCCACAACTCTGGCCCAAGAGACCCAGTACTTC.

The J gene is TRBJ1-6, the V gene TRBV6-5; 7 bases agree with TRBD1. Trimming removed 0 bases from V and 7 bases from J; junction bases left unmatched: 3. This CDR3 has 15 amino acids. Germline V gene data show CDR1 as MNHEY and CDR2 as SVGAGI. The CDR3 bases are TGTGCCAGCAGTTACTCGGGACAGTCAAATTCACCCCTCCACTTT. This sequence encodes CASSYSGQSNSPLHF.

This chain uses TRBV7-9 with TRBJ2-3; D is unclear. The ends were cut back, 3 bases at V and 6 bases at J, with 10 bases in the middle. The CDR3 is 13 amino acids. Per the germline V gene, CDR1 is SEHNR and CDR2 is FQNEAQ (reference sequence). Here the CDR3 reads CASSFAPADTQYF. CDR3 nucleotide sequence: TGTGCCAGCAGCTTCGCGCCGGCCGATACGCAGTATTTT.

The gene calls are TRBV5-4 and TRBJ2-3, with D possibly TRBD2 on 5 matching bases. The CDR3 contains 13 residues. The germline CDR1 and CDR2 sequences are SGHNT and YYREEE (reference sequence). The germline V and J ends were trimmed by 0 bases and 6 bases, with 8 bases remaining between them. The chain's CDR3 is CASSLDERDTQYF. CDR3 sequence (DNA): TGTGCCAGCAGCTTGGATGAGCGGGATACGCAGTATTTT. Using reference TRBV5-4 and TRBJ2-3 for the parts outside the CDR3, the full variable domain is ETGVTQSPTHLIKTRGQQVTLRCSSQSGHNTVSWYQQALGQGPQFIFQYYREEENGRGNFPPRFSGLQFPNYSSELNVNALELDDSALYLCASSLDERDTQYFGPGTRLTVL.

The gene calls are TRBV7-2 and TRBJ1-1; D possibly corresponds to TRBD1 (6 bases). V was trimmed by 5 bases and J by 1 base, leaving 11 bases between them. The CDR3 runs 14 residues. CDR1 SGHTA and CDR2 FQGNSA come from the germline V gene. In DNA form, the CDR3 reads TGTGCCAGCAGCCCGGCAGGGGAGAACACTGAAGCTTTCTTT. It codes for CASSPAGENTEAFF.

V and J are TRBV30 and TRBJ1-2; maybe TRBD1 (5 bases). CDR1 and CDR2 from the germline V gene are GTSNPN and SVGIG (reference sequence). Between the trimmed V and J ends, which lost 3 bases and 5 bases, there was a span of 19 bases. This CDR3 comprises 15 residues. This CDR3 reads CAWRNRFGFDYGYTF. CDR3 DNA sequence: TGTGCCTGGAGGAACAGGTTCGGATTCGATTATGGCTACACCTTC.

CDR3 nucleotides: TGTGCCAGCAGCTTGACTTATAGGGTGGACAGCGAAGGGGACACCGGGGAGCTGTTTTTT. This sequence encodes CASSLTYRVDSEGDTGELFF. The chain joins TRBV5-8 to TRBJ2-2; D perhaps matches TRBD1 (6 bases). Germline V CDR1 and CDR2: SGHTS, YDEGEE. This CDR3 comprises 20 residues. Trimming pared 1 base from V and 3 bases from J, leaving 25 bases between.

This clone was seen ten or more times. V gene TRBV7-8 combines with J gene TRBJ1-1; D call uncertain. V was trimmed by 1 base and J by 5 bases, leaving 8 bases between them. This CDR3 has 13 amino acids. CDR1 SGHVS and CDR2 FQNEAQ come from the germline V gene. The CDR3 bases are TGTGCCAGCAGCTTAGAAGTGTGGACTGAAGCTTTCTTT. Its translation is CASSLEVWTEAFF.

The gene calls are TRBV5-4 and TRBJ2-6, with 8 bases aligning to TRBD2. V shed 4 bases and J 8 bases; nucleotides not matched to a gene: 5. Germline CDR1 SGHNT, CDR2 YYREEE (reference sequence). This CDR3 is 14 amino acids long. The CDR3, as DNA: TGTGCCAGCAGCCCGGGAGGGACGACCAACGTCCTGACTTTC. Its translation is CASSPGGTTNVLTF.

This clone was picked up one time. The chain combines TRBV10-1 with TRBJ2-1, with D possibly being TRBD1 or TRBD2 (5 bases each). V was shortened by 2 bases and J by 10 bases, with 15 bases between the two germline ends. This CDR3 has 14 residues. The germline V gene encodes CDR1 WNHNN and CDR2 SYGVQD (reference sequence). The CDR3 DNA is TGCGCCAGCAGTGAGGGGGGTGGAGGTTGGGAGCAGTTCTTC. It is translated as CASSEGGGGWEQFF.

This clone was detected only once. The chain is built from TRBV4-2 and TRBJ2-7; weak D call: TRBD1 (6 bases). Germline V gene lookup returns CDR1 LGHNA and CDR2 YNFKEQ. V lost 4 bases and J 2 bases, leaving 12 bases between the germline ends. There are 14 residues in the CDR3. The DNA of the CDR3 is TGTGCCAGCAGCCCTGGGTACAGGGCCTACGAGCAGTACTTC. Amino acids: CASSPGYRAYEQYF.

The chain has TRBV24-1 and TRBJ2-5; D not certain. V lost 3 bases to trimming and J lost 5 bases, with 3 bases between them. The CDR3 contains 11 residues. Germline V CDR1 and CDR2: KGHDR, SFDVKD. CDR3 coding DNA: TGTGCCACCAGTGATCGGGAGACCCAGTACTTC. The encoded protein is CATSDRETQYF.

This chain links TRBV12-3 or TRBV12-4 with TRBJ1-1; weak D call: TRBD1 (5 bases). Trimming took 4 bases from V and 11 from J, leaving 14 bases between them. This CDR3 is built from 12 residues. The CDR3 is CASSSGPGTAFF. The DNA of the CDR3 is TGTGCCAGCAGTTCAGGCCCGGGGACCGCTTTCTTT.

V is TRBV12-5 and J is TRBJ2-3; tentatively, D is TRBD1 or TRBD2 (5 bases each). This CDR3 spans 15 amino acids. Germline V gene data show CDR1 as LGHNT and CDR2 as FRNRAP. V was cut by 6 bases and J by 8 bases, with 21 bases left in between. The CDR3 loop reads CASGETGPAGGTQYF. Here the CDR3 DNA reads TGTGCTAGTGGGGAAACGGGACCCGCGGGCGGTACGCAGTATTTT.

The V and J genes are TRBV30 and TRBJ2-3; tentative D call: TRBD2 (6 bases). The ends were cut back, 1 base at V and 4 bases at J, with 6 bases in the middle. The germline V gene encodes CDR1 GTSNPN and CDR2 SVGIG (reference sequence). The CDR3 runs to 12 residues. The CDR3 protein is CAWSGGADTQYF. The CDR3 nucleotides are TGTGCCTGGAGTGGGGGGGCAGATACGCAGTATTTT.

The chain carries TRBV24-1 and TRBJ2-5; D possibly corresponds to TRBD2 (6 bases). The CDR3 has 14 amino acids. From germline, CDR1 is KGHDR and CDR2 SFDVKD. Between the trimmed V and J ends, which lost 5 bases and 2 bases, there was a span of 11 bases. In DNA, the CDR3 is TGTGCCACCAGTGTCGGGACTGATCAAGAGACCCAGTACTTC. Encoded protein: CATSVGTDQETQYF.